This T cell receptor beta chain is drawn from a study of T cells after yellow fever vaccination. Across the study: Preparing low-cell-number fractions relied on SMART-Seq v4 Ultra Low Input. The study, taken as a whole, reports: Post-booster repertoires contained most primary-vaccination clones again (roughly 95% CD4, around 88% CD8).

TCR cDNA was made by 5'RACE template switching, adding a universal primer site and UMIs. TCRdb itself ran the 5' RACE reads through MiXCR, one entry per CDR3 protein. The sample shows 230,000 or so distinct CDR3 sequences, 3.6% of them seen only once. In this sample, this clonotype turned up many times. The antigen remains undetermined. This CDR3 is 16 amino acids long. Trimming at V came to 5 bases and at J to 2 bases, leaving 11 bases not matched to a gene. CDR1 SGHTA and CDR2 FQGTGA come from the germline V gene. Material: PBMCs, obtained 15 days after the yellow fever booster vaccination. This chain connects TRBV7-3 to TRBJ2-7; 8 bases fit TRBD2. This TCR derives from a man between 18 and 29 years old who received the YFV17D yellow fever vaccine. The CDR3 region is CASSLSRAGGPYEQYF. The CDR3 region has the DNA TGTGCCAGCAGCCTTTCTCGGGCGGGGGGCCCCTACGAGCAGTACTTC. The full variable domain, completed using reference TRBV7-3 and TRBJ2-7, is GAGVSQTPSNKVTEKGKYVELRCDPISGHTALYWYRQSLGQGPEFLIYFQGTGAADDSGLPNDRFFAVRPEGSVSTLKIQRTERGDSAVYLCASSLSRAGGPYEQYFGPGTRLTVT.